This T cell receptor (beta chain) was sequenced in a study of control samples from healthy donors and cancer patients. Data came from immunoSEQ multiplex PCR; TCRdb stores just in-frame clones and leaves some out. The sample yields tens of thousands of clones, approximately 87% seen once. CDR3 length equals 15 residues. CDR1 is MDHEN and CDR2 is SYDVKM in the germline V gene. With V trimmed by 2 bases and J by 4 bases, 5 bases remained unmatched. The chain recombines TRBV28 with TRBJ2-7; 10 bases match TRBD2. The source is a man aged 60 to 75 in good health. Sample: blood. CDR3 residues: CASSLGTSGTYEQYF. CDR3 DNA sequence: TGTGCCAGCAGTTTAGGAACTAGCGGGACATACGAGCAGTACTTC.